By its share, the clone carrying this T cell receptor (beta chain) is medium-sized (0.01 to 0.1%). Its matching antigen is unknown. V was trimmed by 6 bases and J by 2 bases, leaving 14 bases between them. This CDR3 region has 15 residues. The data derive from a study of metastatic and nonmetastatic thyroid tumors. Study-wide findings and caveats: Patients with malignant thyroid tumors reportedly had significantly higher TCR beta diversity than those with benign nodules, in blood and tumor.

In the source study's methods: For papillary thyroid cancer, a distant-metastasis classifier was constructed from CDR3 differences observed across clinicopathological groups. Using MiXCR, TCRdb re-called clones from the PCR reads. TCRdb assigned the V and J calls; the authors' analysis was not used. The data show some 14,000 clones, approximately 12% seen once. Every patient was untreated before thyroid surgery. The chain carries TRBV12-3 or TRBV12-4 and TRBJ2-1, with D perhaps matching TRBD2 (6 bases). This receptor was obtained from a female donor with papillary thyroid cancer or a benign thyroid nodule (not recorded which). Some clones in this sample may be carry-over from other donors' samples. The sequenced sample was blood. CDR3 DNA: TGTGCCAGCAGGCCTACCGGGACTGCCTACAATGAGCAGTTCTTC. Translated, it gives CASRPTGTAYNEQFF.